One and the same sample provided the 18 T cell receptor beta chains below, sequenced in a study of cytomegalovirus exposure and HLA in healthy donors. PCR amplification relied on 60 Vbeta primers (plus 13 Jbeta primers). Profiled with immunoSEQ multiplex PCR; TCRdb holds only in-frame clones, not every one. The profile covers 100,000 to 150,000 clones, with about 79% appearing a single time and more than 2.5% taken by the ten largest. Input material: PBMCs. These receptors all come from a woman aged 45-65 years in good health and CMV-seronegative.

V usage is TRBV13 and J usage is TRBJ1-3, with TRBD1 as a possible D gene (5 bases). The CDR3 consists of 14 residues. CDR1 PRHDT and CDR2 FYEKMQ come from the germline V gene (reference sequence). The germline V and J ends were trimmed by 6 bases and 0 bases, with 9 bases remaining between them. The DNA for the CDR3 is TGTGCCAGCAGGGGGCGCCTCTCTGGAAACACCATATATTTT. Its protein product is CASRGRLSGNTIYF. The entire variable domain, with the rest obtained from reference TRBV13 and TRBJ1-3, is as follows: AAGVIQSPRHLIKEKRETATLKCYPIPRHDTVYWYQQGPGQDPQFLISFYEKMQSDKGSIPDRFSAQQFSDYHSELNMSSLELGDSALYFCASRGRLSGNTIYFGEGSWLTVV.

This clone was picked up one time. The V call is TRBV27, the J call TRBJ1-2; 10 nucleotides align to TRBD1. Trimming removed 2 bases from V and 8 bases from J; junction bases left unmatched: 5. CDR3 size: 14 residues. From germline, CDR1 is MNHEY and CDR2 SMNVEV (reference sequence). The CDR3 sequence: CASSLDRGQDGYTF. In DNA, the CDR3 is TGTGCCAGCAGTTTAGACAGGGGGCAGGACGGCTACACCTTC.

The chain employs TRBV7-3 and TRBJ2-1; D perhaps matches TRBD2 (5 bases). The CDR3 runs 15 residues. The V gene's germline CDR1 is SGHTA and CDR2 FQGTGA. The ends were cut back, 2 bases at V and 7 bases at J, with 15 bases in the middle. CDR3 bases: TGTGCCAGCAGCTTAGTCCCGCTAGCTGCTAATGAGCAGTTCTTC. Its translation: CASSLVPLAANEQFF.

The CDR3 is CASSQTPPDRGRNEQFF. CDR3 in DNA: TGTGCCAGCAGCCAAACACCGCCGGACAGGGGAAGGAATGAGCAGTTCTTC. The chain couples TRBV7-2 to TRBJ2-1; the match to TRBD1 covers 9 bases. Looked up from germline, CDR1 is SGHTA and CDR2 is FQGNSA. This CDR3 is built from 17 residues. J gave up 7 bases and V 5 bases, and 15 bases lay outside the gene matches.

The sample holds a few counts of this clone. CDR3: CASSPGGGQWQFF. The CDR3 DNA reads TGTGCCAGCAGCCCCGGGGGGGGGCAATGGCAGTTCTTC. V usage is TRBV11-2 and J usage is TRBJ2-1, with TRBD2 identical over 8 bases. The ends lost 5 bases at V and 12 bases at J; junction bases unmatched: 9. The germline CDR1 and CDR2 sequences are SGHAT and FQNNGV. CDR3 size: 13 residues. Complete variable domain (other parts from reference TRBV11-2 and TRBJ2-1): EAGVAQSPRYKIIEKRQSVAFWCNPISGHATLYWYQQILGQGPKLLIQFQNNGVVDDSQLPKDRFSAERLKGVDSTLKIQPAKLEDSAVYLCASSPGGGQWQFFGPGTRLTVL.

On this clone: The germline gene is not matched at one end of the junction; a read error may be the cause. This same CDR3 is encoded by further DNA sequences in the sample. The rearrangement links TRBV7-2 to TRBJ2-1; 9 nucleotides align to TRBD2. CDR3 length: 15 residues. In germline, CDR1 is SGHTA, CDR2 FQGNSA. The CDR3 sequence: CASSLSAGGVNEQFF. CDR3 nucleotides: TGCGCCAGCAGCTTGAGTGCGGGAGGGGTTAATGAGCAGTTCTTC.

The J gene is TRBJ2-7, the V gene TRBV5-4; D is unclear. CDR3 length equals 12 residues. Germline values: CDR1 SGHNT, CDR2 YYREEE (reference sequence). Trimming took off 1 base at V and 3 bases at J, with 5 bases between the two ends. The CDR3 DNA reads as TGTGCCAGCAGCTTGAACAGCTACGAGCAGTACTTC. Residues: CASSLNSYEQYF.

This chain links TRBV11-3 with TRBJ2-7, with D perhaps TRBD1 (6 bases). V lost 5 bases to trimming and J lost 5 bases, with 19 bases between them. CDR3 length: 15 amino acids. In germline, CDR1 is SGHNT, CDR2 YENEEA. This CDR3 reads CASSDRSGDVNEQYF. The CDR3 nucleotides read TGTGCCAGCAGCGATCGGTCAGGGGATGTCAACGAGCAGTACTTC. Using reference TRBV11-3 and TRBJ2-7 for the parts outside the CDR3, the full variable domain is EAGVVQSPRYKIIEKKQPVAFWCNPISGHNTLYWYLQNLGQGPELLIRYENEEAVDDSQLPKDRFSAERLKGVDSTLKIQPAELGDSAVYLCASSDRSGDVNEQYFGPGTRLTVT.

In its sample, this clone was seen once. The chain employs TRBV23-1 and TRBJ2-1; 13 nucleotides align to TRBD2. Being an ORF, TRBV23-1 has a function that is uncertain. V lost 2 bases to trimming and J lost 5 bases; unmatched junction nucleotides: 0. The CDR3 has 15 residues. The CDR3 nucleotides read TGCGCCAGCAGTCAAGGACTAGCGGGAGACAATGAGCAGTTCTTC. It encodes CASSQGLAGDNEQFF.

V and J are TRBV7-9 and TRBJ2-7; D unclear. This CDR3 comprises 13 residues. Per the germline V gene, CDR1 is SEHNR and CDR2 is FQNEAQ (reference sequence). V lost 2 bases and J lost 6, with 11 bases in between. CDR3 residues: CASSLSPRFEQYF. CDR3 nucleotides: TGTGCCAGCAGCTTATCCCCTCGGTTCGAGCAGTACTTC.

The V and J genes are TRBV28 and TRBJ2-7; D is possibly TRBD1 (6 bases). Trimming removed 7 bases at V and 2 bases at J, with 15 bases between. The CDR3 runs 14 residues. Germline V lookup: CDR1 MDHEN, CDR2 SYDVKM. The DNA of the CDR3 is TGTGCCAGCAATCTCCTTGGGGGCACCTACGAGCAGTACTTC. Protein sequence: CASNLLGGTYEQYF.

The chain couples TRBV28 to TRBJ2-7; the match to TRBD1 covers 9 bases. Per germline, CDR1 MDHEN and CDR2 SYDVKM. This CDR3 region has 15 residues. V lost 2 bases and J lost 6; bases outside the gene matches: 8. For the CDR3, the DNA is TGTGCCAGCAGTTTAGAAGTAGGACAGGGGACCGAGCAGTACTTC. It codes for CASSLEVGQGTEQYF.

The rearrangement links TRBV18 to TRBJ2-5, with 10 bases that match TRBD2. V lost 6 bases and J lost 5; bases outside the gene matches: 12. CDR3 length: 16 amino acids. Germline-derived CDR1 and CDR2 are KGHSH and LQKENI. CDR3 in amino acids: CASSSTGLAGAETQYF. CDR3 nucleotides: TGTGCCAGCTCCTCCACGGGGCTAGCGGGAGCTGAGACCCAGTACTTC.

The chain is built from TRBV7-9 and TRBJ2-7; 9 nucleotides align to TRBD2. The V gene's germline CDR1 is SEHNR and CDR2 FQNEAQ (reference sequence). J was trimmed by 2 bases and V by 1 base; bases with no gene match: 3. This CDR3 comprises 15 residues. CDR3 nucleotide sequence: TGTGCCAGCAGCTTAGGGACTAGCGCTCCCTACGAGCAGTACTTC. Translating it yields CASSLGTSAPYEQYF. Supplemented by reference TRBV7-9 and TRBJ2-7, the full variable domain reads DTGVSQNPRHKITKRGQNVTFRCDPISEHNRLYWYRQTLGQGPEFLTYFQNEAQLEKSRLLSDRFSAERPKGSFSTLEIQRTEQGDSAMYLCASSLGTSAPYEQYFGPGTRLTVT.

The rearrangement joins TRBV7-8 to TRBJ2-5; possibly TRBD1 for D (6 bases). The CDR3 runs 14 residues. Germline values: CDR1 SGHVS, CDR2 FQNEAQ. Trimming pared 6 bases from V and 11 bases from J, leaving 22 bases between. CDR3 nucleotide sequence: TGTGCCAGCAGTCAAGCGAGACAGGTGGAGGAGCAGTACTTC. Translation: CASSQARQVEEQYF.

The genes are TRBV28 and TRBJ2-1; D uncertain. V was clipped by 6 bases and J by 10 bases, with 10 bases between them. The CDR3 sequence is 11 residues long. CDR1 MDHEN and CDR2 SYDVKM come from the germline V gene. DNA for the CDR3: TGTGCCAGCAGAAGCGTACACGAGCAGTTCTTC. This translates into CASRSVHEQFF.

This clone was seen once. The chain is built from TRBV28 and TRBJ2-4, with TRBD2 identical over 9 bases. Germline CDR1 and CDR2: MDHEN and SYDVKM. The CDR3 totals 14 residues. The V segment lost 6 bases and the J segment 6 bases; nucleotides outside the gene matches: 6. The CDR3, as DNA: TGTGCCAGCAGATTTAGCGGGAGCGGAAACATTCAGTACTTC. Amino acids: CASRFSGSGNIQYF. The full variable domain, completed using reference TRBV28 and TRBJ2-4, is DVKVTQSSRYLVKRTGEKVFLECVQDMDHENMFWYRQDPGLGLRLIYFSYDVKMKEKGDIPEGYSVSREKKERFSLILESASTNQTSMYLCASRFSGSGNIQYFGAGTRLSVL.

The chain links TRBV10-3 to TRBJ2-3; D perhaps matches TRBD2 (6 bases). V lost 3 bases and J 0 bases, leaving 7 bases between the germline ends. CDR1 and CDR2 from the germline V gene are ENHRY and SYGVKD. There are 14 residues in the CDR3. The CDR3 loop reads CAISDRESTDTQYF. CDR3 nucleotides: TGTGCCATCAGTGACCGGGAGAGCACAGATACGCAGTATTTT.